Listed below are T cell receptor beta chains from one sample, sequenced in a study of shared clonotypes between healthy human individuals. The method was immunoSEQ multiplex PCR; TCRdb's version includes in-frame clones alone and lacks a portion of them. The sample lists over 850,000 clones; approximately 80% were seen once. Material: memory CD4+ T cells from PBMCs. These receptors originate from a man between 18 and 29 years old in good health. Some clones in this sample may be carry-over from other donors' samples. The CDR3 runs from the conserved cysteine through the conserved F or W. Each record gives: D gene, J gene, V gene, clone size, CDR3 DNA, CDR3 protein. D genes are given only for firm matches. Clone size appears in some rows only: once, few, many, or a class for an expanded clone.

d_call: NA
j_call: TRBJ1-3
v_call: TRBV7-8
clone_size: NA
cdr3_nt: TGTGCCAGCAGCCCGCTCGAGGGCGCAGGAAACACCATATATTTT
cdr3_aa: CASSPLEGAGNTIYF

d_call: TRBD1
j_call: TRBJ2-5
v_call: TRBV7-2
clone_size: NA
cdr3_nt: TGTGCCAGCAGCCAGGACAGGGGATGGACCCAGTACTTC
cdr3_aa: CASSQDRGWTQYF

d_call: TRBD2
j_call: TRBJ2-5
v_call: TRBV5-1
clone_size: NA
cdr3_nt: TGCGCCAGCTCTTCCAGTACTAGCGGGGGGGAGACCCAGTACTTC
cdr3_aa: CASSSSTSGGETQYF

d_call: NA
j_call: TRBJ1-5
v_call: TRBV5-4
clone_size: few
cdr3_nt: TGTGCCAGCAGCTGCGGGCGGATCGGGCCCCTTTATAGCAATCAGCCCCAGCATTTT
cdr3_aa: CASSCGRIGPLYSNQPQHF

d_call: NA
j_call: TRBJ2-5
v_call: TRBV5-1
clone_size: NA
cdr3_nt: TGCGCCAGCAGCTTTGGGGGCGGCGGGCAACAAGAGACCCAGTACTTC
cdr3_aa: CASSFGGGGQQETQYF

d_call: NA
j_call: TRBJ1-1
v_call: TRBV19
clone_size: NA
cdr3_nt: TGTGCCAGTTTCCGGGGCACTGAAGCTTTCTTT
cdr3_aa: CASFRGTEAFF

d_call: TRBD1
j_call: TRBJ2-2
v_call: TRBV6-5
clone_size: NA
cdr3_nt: TGTGCCAGCAGGCGACAGGGGAGCACCGGGGAGCTGTTTTTT
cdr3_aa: CASRRQGSTGELFF

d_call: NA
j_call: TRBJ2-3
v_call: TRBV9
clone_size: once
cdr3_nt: TGTGCCAGCAGCGTAGGCTCTCCCGATACGCAGTATTTT
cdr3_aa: CASSVGSPDTQYF

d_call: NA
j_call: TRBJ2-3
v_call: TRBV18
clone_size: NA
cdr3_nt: TGTGCCAGCTCACCATTGGGAGACAGCACAGATACGCAGTATTTT
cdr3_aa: CASSPLGDSTDTQYF

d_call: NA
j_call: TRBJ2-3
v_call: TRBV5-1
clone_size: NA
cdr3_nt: TGCGCCAGCAGCTTGGGAAACTTCTTAGCAGATACGCAGTATTTT
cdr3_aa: CASSLGNFLADTQYF

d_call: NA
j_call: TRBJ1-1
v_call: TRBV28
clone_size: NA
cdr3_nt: TGTGCCAGCAACGGGGGAGAACACACTGAAGCTTTCTTT
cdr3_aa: CASNGGEHTEAFF

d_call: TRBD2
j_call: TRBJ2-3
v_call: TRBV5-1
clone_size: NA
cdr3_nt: TGCGCCAGCAGCTTGGGACTAGCGGGAGTGAAGCAGTATTTT
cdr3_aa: CASSLGLAGVKQYF

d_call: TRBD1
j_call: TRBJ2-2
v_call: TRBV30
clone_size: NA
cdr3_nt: TGTGCCTTTACAGGGGGTTTCGCCGGGGAGCTGTTTTTT
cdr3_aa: CAFTGGFAGELFF

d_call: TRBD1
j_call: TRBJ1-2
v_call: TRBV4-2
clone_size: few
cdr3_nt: TGTGCCAGCAGCCAAACAGGGGGCTCAGGCTATGGCTACACCTTC
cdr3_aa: CASSQTGGSGYGYTF

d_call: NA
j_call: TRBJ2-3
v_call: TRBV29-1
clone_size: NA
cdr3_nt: TGCAGCGTTGTCTCTGCTGGAACAGATACGCAGTATTTT
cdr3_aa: CSVVSAGTDTQYF